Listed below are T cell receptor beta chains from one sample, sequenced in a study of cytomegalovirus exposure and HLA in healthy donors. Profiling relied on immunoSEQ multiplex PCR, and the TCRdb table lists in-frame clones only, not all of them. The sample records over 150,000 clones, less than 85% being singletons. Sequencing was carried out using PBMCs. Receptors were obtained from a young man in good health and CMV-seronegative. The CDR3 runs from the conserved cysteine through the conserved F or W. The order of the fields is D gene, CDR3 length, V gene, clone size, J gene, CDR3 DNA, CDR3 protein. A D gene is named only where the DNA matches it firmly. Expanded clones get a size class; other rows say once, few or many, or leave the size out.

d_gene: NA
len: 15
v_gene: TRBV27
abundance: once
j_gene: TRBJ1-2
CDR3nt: TGTGCCAGCAGTCCCCTGAGGGGGGGCGTAAAATCCTACACCTTC
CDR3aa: CASSPLRGGVKSYTF

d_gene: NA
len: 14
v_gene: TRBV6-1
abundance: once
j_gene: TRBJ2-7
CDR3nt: TGTGCCAGCCAATCGACAGCATTGTCCTACGAGCAGTACTTC
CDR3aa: CASQSTALSYEQYF

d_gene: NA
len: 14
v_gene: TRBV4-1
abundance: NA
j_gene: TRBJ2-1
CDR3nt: TGCGCCAGCAGCCAAGATCCCCTAAACAATGAGCAGTTCTTC
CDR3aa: CASSQDPLNNEQFF

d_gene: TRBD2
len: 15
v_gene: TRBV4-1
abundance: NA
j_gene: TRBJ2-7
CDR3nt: TGCGCCAGCAGCCCCGCTGGGAGGGTTGTCTACGAGCAGTACTTC
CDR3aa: CASSPAGRVVYEQYF

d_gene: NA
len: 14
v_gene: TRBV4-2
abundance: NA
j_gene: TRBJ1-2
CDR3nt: TGTGCCAGCAGCCAAGCACGTAGTAACTATGGCTACACCTTC
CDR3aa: CASSQARSNYGYTF

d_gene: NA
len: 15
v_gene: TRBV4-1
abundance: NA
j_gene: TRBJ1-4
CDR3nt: TGCGCCAGCAGAATGATAGGACAGATAAATGAAAAACTGTTTTTT
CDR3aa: CASRMIGQINEKLFF

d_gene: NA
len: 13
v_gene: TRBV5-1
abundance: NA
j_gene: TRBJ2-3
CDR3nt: TGCGCCAGCAGCTCGGGGGTCGCAGATACGCAGTATTTT
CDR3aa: CASSSGVADTQYF

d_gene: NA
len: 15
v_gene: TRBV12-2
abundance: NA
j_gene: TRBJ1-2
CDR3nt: TGTGCAAGCCAACCTGCAGGAAACTCGAACTATGGCTACACCTTC
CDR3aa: CASQPAGNSNYGYTF

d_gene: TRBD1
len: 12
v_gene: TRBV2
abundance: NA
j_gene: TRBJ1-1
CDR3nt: TGTGCCAGCAGTAGGGGGCTCGACGAAGCTTTCTTT
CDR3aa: CASSRGLDEAFF

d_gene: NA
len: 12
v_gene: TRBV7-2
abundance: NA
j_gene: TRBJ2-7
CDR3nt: TGTGCCAGCACCCCGTCCTCCTACGAGCAGTACTTC
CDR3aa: CASTPSSYEQYF

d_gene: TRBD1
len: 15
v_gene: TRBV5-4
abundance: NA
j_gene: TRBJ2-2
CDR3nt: TGTGCCAGCAGCTTTGACAGGGAGTACACCGGGGAGCTGTTTTTT
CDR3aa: CASSFDREYTGELFF

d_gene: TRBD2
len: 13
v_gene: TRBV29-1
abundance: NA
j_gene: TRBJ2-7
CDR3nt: TGCAGCGCAAAATACAGCGGGAGGGGTGAGCAGTACTTC
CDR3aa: CSAKYSGRGEQYF

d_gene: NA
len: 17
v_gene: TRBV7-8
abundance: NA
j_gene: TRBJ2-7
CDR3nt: TGTGCCAGCAGCTTAGTGGTGTTTAGCGGAAGTTCCTACGAGCAGTACTTC
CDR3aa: CASSLVVFSGSSYEQYF

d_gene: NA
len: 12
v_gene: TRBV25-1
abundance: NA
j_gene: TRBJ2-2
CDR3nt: TGTGCCAGCAAGACAGCCAACGGGGAGCTGTTTTTT
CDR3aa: CASKTANGELFF

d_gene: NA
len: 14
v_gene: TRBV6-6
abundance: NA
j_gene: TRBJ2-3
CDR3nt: TGTGCCAGCAGTTACTCACTAGCCACAGATACGCAGTATTTT
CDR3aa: CASSYSLATDTQYF

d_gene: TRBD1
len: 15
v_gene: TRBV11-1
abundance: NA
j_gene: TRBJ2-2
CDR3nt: TGTGCCAGCAGCTTAGACTTAAGGGGGCCCGGGGAGCTGTTTTTT
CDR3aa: CASSLDLRGPGELFF

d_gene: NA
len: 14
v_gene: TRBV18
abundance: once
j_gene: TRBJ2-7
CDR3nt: TGTGCCAGCTCACCACTAGTCGAAACCTACGAGCAGTACTTC
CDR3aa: CASSPLVETYEQYF

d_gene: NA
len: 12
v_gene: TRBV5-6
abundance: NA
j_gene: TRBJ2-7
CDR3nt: TGTGCCAGCAGCTTCGGGACCTACGAGCAGTACTTC
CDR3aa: CASSFGTYEQYF

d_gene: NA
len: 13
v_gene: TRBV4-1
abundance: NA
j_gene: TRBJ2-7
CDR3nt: TGCGCCAGCAGCCAGGTTCTAGCGTGGGAGCAGTACTTC
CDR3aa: CASSQVLAWEQYF

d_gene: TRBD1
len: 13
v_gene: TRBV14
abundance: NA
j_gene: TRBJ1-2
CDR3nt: TGTGCCAGCAGCCAAAACAGGGGCTATGGCTACACCTTC
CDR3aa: CASSQNRGYGYTF

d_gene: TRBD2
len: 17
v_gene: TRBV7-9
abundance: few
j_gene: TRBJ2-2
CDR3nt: TGTGCCAGCAGCTTAAGATCTGGACTAGCGGGAGGTGGGGAGCTGTTTTTT
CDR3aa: CASSLRSGLAGGGELFF

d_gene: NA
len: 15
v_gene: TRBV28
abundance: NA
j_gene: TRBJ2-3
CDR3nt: TGTGCCAGCAGTTTATCTAGCATCCAGCCAGATACGCAGTATTTT
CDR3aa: CASSLSSIQPDTQYF

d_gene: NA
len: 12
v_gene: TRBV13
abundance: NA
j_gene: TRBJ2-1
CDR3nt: TGTGCCAGCAGCCCCAGGGACAATGAGCAGTTCTTC
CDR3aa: CASSPRDNEQFF

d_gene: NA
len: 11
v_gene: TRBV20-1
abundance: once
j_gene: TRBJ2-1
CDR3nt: TGCAGTGCTACCGTAGCATATGAGCAGTTCTTC
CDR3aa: CSATVAYEQFF

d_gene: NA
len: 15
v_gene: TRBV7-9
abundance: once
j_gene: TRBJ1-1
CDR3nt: TGTGCCAGCAGCCGGGTAATGGGGGCGAACACTGAAGCTTTCTTT
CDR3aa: CASSRVMGANTEAFF

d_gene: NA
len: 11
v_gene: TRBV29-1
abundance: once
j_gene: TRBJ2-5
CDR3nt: TGCAGCGTGACAGTGGAGGAGACCCAGTACTTC
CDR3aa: CSVTVEETQYF

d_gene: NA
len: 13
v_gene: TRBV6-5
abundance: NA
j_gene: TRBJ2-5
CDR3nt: TGTGCCAGCAGTGACGGGAACCAAGAGACCCAGTACTTC
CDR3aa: CASSDGNQETQYF

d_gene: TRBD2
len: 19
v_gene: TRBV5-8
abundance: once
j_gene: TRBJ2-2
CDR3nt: TGTGCCAGCAGCTTTGGGTTTGCTAGCGGGTCTCTAAGGACCGGGGAGCTGTTTTTT
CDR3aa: CASSFGFASGSLRTGELFF

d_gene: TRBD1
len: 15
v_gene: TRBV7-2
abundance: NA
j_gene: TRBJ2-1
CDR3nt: TGTGCCAGCAGCTTAGCCAGGGGGCCCTACAATGAGCAGTTCTTC
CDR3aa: CASSLARGPYNEQFF

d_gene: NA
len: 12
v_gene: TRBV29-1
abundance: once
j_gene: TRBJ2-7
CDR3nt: TGCAGCGTTGCTTGGGGGCACTACGAGCAGTACTTC
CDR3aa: CSVAWGHYEQYF

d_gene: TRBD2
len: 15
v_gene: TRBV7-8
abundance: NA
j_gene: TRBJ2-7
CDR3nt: TGTGCCAGCCGACTGGGGACTAGCGGGTATTACGAGCAGTACTTC
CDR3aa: CASRLGTSGYYEQYF

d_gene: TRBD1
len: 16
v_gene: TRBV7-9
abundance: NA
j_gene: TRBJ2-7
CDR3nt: TGTGCCAGCAGCTTAGTAGGGACAGGGAGCTCCTACGAGCAGTACTTC
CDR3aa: CASSLVGTGSSYEQYF

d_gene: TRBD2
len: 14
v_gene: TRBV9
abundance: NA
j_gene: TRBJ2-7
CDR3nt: TGTGCCAGCAGCGTAGGAACTAGCGGCTACGAGCAGTACTTC
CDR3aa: CASSVGTSGYEQYF

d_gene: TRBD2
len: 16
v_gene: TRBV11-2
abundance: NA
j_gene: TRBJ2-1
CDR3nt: TGTGCCAGCAGCTCAGCAAGCGGGAGCTCCTACAATGAGCAGTTCTTC
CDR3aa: CASSSASGSSYNEQFF

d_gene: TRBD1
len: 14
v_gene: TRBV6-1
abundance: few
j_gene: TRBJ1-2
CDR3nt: TGTGCCAGCGGTCGGACAGGCTCTAACTATGGCTACACCTTC
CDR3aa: CASGRTGSNYGYTF

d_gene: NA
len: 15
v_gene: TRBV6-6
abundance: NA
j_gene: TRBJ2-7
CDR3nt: TGTGCCAGCAGCACAGGATTCGGAGCCACCTACGAGCAGTACTTC
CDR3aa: CASSTGFGATYEQYF

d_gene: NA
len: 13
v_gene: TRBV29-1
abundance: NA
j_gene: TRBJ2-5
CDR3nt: TGCAGCGTTGCAGGGACACGTCAAGAGACCCAGTACTTC
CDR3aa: CSVAGTRQETQYF

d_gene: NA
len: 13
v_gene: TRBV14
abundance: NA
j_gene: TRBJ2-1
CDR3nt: TGTGCCAGCAGCCAAGATTTGAGGAATGAGCAGTTCTTC
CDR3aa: CASSQDLRNEQFF

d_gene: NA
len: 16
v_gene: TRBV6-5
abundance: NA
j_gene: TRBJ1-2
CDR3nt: TGTGCCAGCAGTTACTCCCCAGGGACTATAGGCTATGGCTACACCTTC
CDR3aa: CASSYSPGTIGYGYTF

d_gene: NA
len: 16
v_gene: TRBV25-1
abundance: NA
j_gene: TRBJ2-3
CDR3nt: TGTGCCAGCAGCAAAGGAGGGGGAGGGGTAACAGATACGCAGTATTTT
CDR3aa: CASSKGGGGVTDTQYF

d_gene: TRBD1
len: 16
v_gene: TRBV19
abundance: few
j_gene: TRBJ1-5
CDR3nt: TGTGCCAGTAGTATACCCACGGGACAGGGAAGTCTGCCCCAGCATTTT
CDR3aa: CASSIPTGQGSLPQHF

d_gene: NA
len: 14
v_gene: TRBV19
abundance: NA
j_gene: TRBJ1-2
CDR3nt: TGTGCCAGTAGTAACCGCCAGGGATCTTGGGGCTACACCTTC
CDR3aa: CASSNRQGSWGYTF

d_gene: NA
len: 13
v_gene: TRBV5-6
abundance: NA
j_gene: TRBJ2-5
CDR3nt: TGTGCCAGCAGCTTACAGGGGAGGGAGACCCAGTACTTC
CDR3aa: CASSLQGRETQYF

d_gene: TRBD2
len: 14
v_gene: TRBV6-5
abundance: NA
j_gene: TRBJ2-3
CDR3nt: TGTGCCAGCAGTAAGCGGGAGTTTTTGGATACGCAGTATTTT
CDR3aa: CASSKREFLDTQYF

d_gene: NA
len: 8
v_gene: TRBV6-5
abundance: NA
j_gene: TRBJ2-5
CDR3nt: TGTGCCAGCGGCTACCTAGACTTC
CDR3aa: CASGYLDF

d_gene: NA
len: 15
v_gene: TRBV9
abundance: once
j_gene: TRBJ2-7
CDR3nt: TGTGCCAGCAGCGTAGGACAGGGAGGAGCCTACGAGCAGTACTTC
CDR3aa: CASSVGQGGAYEQYF

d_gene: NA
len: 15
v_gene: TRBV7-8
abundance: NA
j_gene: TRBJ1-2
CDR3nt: TGTGCCAGCAGCTACTTCCGGGACACAACCTATGGCTACACCTTC
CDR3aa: CASSYFRDTTYGYTF

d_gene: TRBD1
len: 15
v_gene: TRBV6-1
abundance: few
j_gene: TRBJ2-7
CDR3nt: TGTGCCAGCAGTGAACTGGGACAGGGGGCCCTCGAGCAGTACTTC
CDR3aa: CASSELGQGALEQYF

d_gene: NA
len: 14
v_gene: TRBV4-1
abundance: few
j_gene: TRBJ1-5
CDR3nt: TGCGCCAGCAGCCAGCCAGGGGCAGATCAGCCCCAGCATTTT
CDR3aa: CASSQPGADQPQHF

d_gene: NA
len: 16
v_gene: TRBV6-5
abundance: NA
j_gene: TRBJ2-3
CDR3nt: TGTGCCAGCAGTTCCCGCCGACGGGGGAGCACAGATACGCAGTATTTT
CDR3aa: CASSSRRRGSTDTQYF

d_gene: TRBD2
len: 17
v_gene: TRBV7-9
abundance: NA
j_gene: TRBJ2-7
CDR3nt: TGTGCCAGCAGCCTCTACCCAGAGCGGGAGGGCCCTCTCGAGCAGTACTTC
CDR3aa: CASSLYPEREGPLEQYF

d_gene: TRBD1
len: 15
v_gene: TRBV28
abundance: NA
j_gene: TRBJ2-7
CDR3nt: TGTGCCAGCAGCTTTTTCCGGACAGGGGCCTACGAGCAGTACTTC
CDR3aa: CASSFFRTGAYEQYF

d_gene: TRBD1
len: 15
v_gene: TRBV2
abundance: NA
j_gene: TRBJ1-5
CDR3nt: TGTGCCAGCAGCCGACGGACAGGGGTTGATCAGCCCCAGCATTTT
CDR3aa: CASSRRTGVDQPQHF

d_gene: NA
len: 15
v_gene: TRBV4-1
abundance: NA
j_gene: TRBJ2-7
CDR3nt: TGCGCCAGCAGCCAAGAACCTCGGGACACTCACGAGCAGTACTTC
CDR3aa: CASSQEPRDTHEQYF

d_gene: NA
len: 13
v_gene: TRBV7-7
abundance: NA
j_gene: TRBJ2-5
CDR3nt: TGTGCTAGCAGCTTAAATTACGGAGAGACCCAGTACTTC
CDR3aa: CASSLNYGETQYF

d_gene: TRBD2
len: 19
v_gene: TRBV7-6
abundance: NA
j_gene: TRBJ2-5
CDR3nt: TGTGCCAGCAGCTCCATTTGGACTAGCGGGGGGTCAGATAAAGAGACCCAGTACTTC
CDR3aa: CASSSIWTSGGSDKETQYF

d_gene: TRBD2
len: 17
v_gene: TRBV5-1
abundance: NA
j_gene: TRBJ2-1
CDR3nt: TGCGCCAGCAGCCCGGGACTAGCGGGAGGAAGTTACAATGAGCAGTTCTTC
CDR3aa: CASSPGLAGGSYNEQFF

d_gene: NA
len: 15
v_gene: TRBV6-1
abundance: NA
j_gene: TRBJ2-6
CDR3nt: TGTGCCAGCAGCGGTAACTTCGGTGGGGCCAACGTCCTGACTTTC
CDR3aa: CASSGNFGGANVLTF

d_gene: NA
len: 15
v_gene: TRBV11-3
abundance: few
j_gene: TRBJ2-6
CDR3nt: TGTGCCAGCAGCTTGACAGGCTCTGGGGCCAACGTCCTGACTTTC
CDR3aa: CASSLTGSGANVLTF

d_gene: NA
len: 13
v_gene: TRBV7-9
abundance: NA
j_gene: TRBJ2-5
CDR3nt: TGTGCCAGCAGCCAAAGGGGGGGCGAGACCCAGTACTTC
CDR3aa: CASSQRGGETQYF